The present T cell receptor (beta chain) was sequenced within a study of shared clonotypes between healthy human individuals. Study-level background: A donor's plate count was three for CD4 naive and three for CD4 memory; CD8 naive had two and CD8 memory one.

CD45RO-negative, CCR7-positively selected cells formed the naive CD8 fraction, excluding terminally differentiated effector memory CD45RA+ cells. All of the donors resided in Nashville, Tennessee, and each was a Caucasian adult. In regard to this clone: Its antigen is not known.

Study results and limitations: Shared across several donors were around 5% of the naive CD4 clonotypes. For sorted subsets, rarefaction showed incomplete sequencing despite large depth.

The CDR3 is 15 residues long. Germline V CDR1 and CDR2: LNHDA, SQIVND (reference sequence). V lost 3 bases to trimming and J lost 2 bases; unmatched junction nucleotides: 5. The data were produced by immunoSEQ multiplex PCR, yet TCRdb's version contains in-frame clones alone and is incomplete. This sample yields more than 2 million clones, of which approximately 94% are seen a single time; 0.85% to 1.2% belongs to the top ten. What was sequenced was naive CD8+ T cells sorted from blood. V gene TRBV19 combines with J gene TRBJ2-7; 9 bases are shared with TRBD1. The sequence was obtained from a young man in good health. CDR3: CASSIGTGNTYEQYF. As DNA, the CDR3 is TGTGCCAGTAGTATTGGGACAGGGAACACCTACGAGCAGTACTTC.